This record covers a single T cell receptor beta chain. Its antigen is not identified. The sample comes from a study of cytomegalovirus exposure and HLA in healthy donors. This PCR relied on a set of 60 Vbeta primers and 13 Jbeta primers. Data came from immunoSEQ multiplex PCR; TCRdb stores just in-frame clones and leaves some out. The sample shows under 200,000 clones, roughly 83% of them seen only once. This CDR3 is 16 amino acids long. Germline V lookup: CDR1 MNHNY, CDR2 SVGAGI (reference sequence). Trimming took 5 bases from V and 1 from J; bases not matched to a gene: 5. Whole-study results and caveats: TRBV6-2, TRBV6-3 and other indistinguishable V segments were excluded. A previous analysis found most TCR beta V segments productive roughly 87% or roughly 30% of the time. A later analysis found TCR association rates differed by HLA locus, highest for DRB1 and lowest for HLA-C.

The sequencing sample was made of PBMCs. The gene calls are TRBV6-6 and TRBJ1-1, with 12 bases lining up with TRBD1. The clonotype was recovered from a male donor in good health and CMV-seropositive. CDR3 loop: CASSQRDRGPNTEAFF. Here the CDR3 DNA reads TGTGCCAGCAGTCAACGGGACAGGGGGCCGAACACTGAAGCTTTCTTT.